Following are 19 T cell receptor beta chains from one sample sequenced in a study of T-cell reconstitution after alpha-beta-depleted transplantation in children (dated by TCRdb to about 2016). This sample's treatment or condition label indicates: allogeneic hematopoietic cell transplantation with graft depleted of TCRalphabeta T cells and CD19 B cells. Library generation was performed with PCR. Sequencing took place on an Illumina HiSeq 2500. To normalize quantification of the TCRbeta repertoire, the TCR libraries were built with molecular barcoding that relied on unique molecular identifiers. In-frame beta chains were kept once TCRdb had trimmed the public reads at Q25 with fastp and called clones with MiXCR. Entries are consolidated by CDR3 protein sequence, retaining the most common genes and DNA. This sample holds about 600,000 distinct CDR3 sequences; 10% to 15% were observed only once. The top ten clones comprise approximately 2.1% of the sample.

The sequences come from PBMCs, mostly from graft donor cells, collected 360 days after TCRalphabeta/CD19-depleted stem cell transplant. These receptor sequences come from a male patient aged 10-17 years who had a stem cell transplant for acute myeloid leukemia, so the T cells may come from the graft donor.

This clonotype was seen a few times. J is TRBJ2-5 and V is TRBV28; 10 bases are a match to TRBD1. This CDR3 comprises 13 residues. Trimming cost V 5 bases and J 4 bases; bases outside gene matches: 1. CDR1 and CDR2 from the germline V gene are MDHEN and SYDVKM. The chain's CDR3 is CASSRTGGETQYF. In DNA, the CDR3 is TGTGCCAGCAGTCGGACAGGGGGAGAGACCCAGTACTTC.

The chain combines TRBV6-2 or TRBV6-3 with TRBJ1-4; 10 bases align to TRBD1. The V and J ends lost 2 bases and 6 bases, in that order; junction bases with no gene match: 6. In germline, CDR1 is MNHEY, CDR2 SVGEGT. The CDR3 runs 16 residues. In DNA form, the CDR3 reads TGTGCCAGCAGTTACCGGAGTGGGACAGGGGATGAAAAACTGTTTTTT. It translates to CASSYRSGTGDEKLFF.

This sequence joins TRBV6-2 or TRBV6-3 and TRBJ2-1; 12 bases agree with TRBD2. Germline-derived CDR1 and CDR2 are MNHEY and SVGEGT. The V gene end was trimmed by 5 bases and the J gene end by 4 bases; junction bases not matched to a gene: 9. This CDR3 is built from 17 residues. CDR3 sequence: CASSRLAGAWDYNEQFF. The DNA of the CDR3 is TGTGCCAGCAGTCGACTAGCGGGAGCTTGGGATTACAATGAGCAGTTCTTC.

This clonotype was picked up a small number of times. The chain is built from TRBV21-1 and TRBJ2-1; the tabulated D call, TRBD2, remains unverified against the DNA. TRBV21-1 is designated a pseudogene. This CDR3 has 15 residues. The CDR3 DNA reads as TGTGCCAGCTCCTGGGGTAGCGGGAGGGCCCATGAGCAGTTCTTC. Residues: CASSWGSGRAHEQFF.

This sequence joins TRBV7-2 and TRBJ2-7; 9 bases line up with TRBD1. Losses at the gene ends were 1 base for V and 11 bases for J; bases not matched to a gene: 12. Germline assignment: CDR1 SGHTA and CDR2 FQGNSA. There are 15 residues in the CDR3. CDR3 loop: CASSLVRDREILEYF. The CDR3 DNA is TGTGCCAGCAGCTTAGTTCGGGACAGGGAGATATTGGAGTACTTC.

The genes are TRBV2 and TRBJ2-1; 13 bases agree with TRBD2. J lost 7 bases, V lost 6 bases, and 12 bases had no gene match. CDR1 is SNHLY, CDR2 FYNNEI, per germline. This CDR3 has 17 amino acids. CDR3 loop: CASRRWTGTSGMNEQFF. In DNA form, the CDR3 reads TGTGCCAGCAGACGGTGGACCGGGACTAGCGGGATGAATGAGCAGTTCTTC.

This clonotype was picked up many times. This chain connects TRBV9 to TRBJ2-3; 11 nucleotides align to TRBD2. Germline V CDR1 and CDR2: SGDLS, YYNGEE. Trimming cost V 0 bases and J 6 bases; bases outside gene matches: 0. This CDR3 is 14 amino acids long. CDR3 sequence reads: CASSVGTSGDTQYF. The CDR3 region has the DNA TGTGCCAGCAGCGTAGGGACTAGCGGGGATACGCAGTATTTT.

This clonotype has just a few counts. CDR3 DNA: TGTGCCAGCAGGGGGGGTGAAGGCGATGGCTACACCTTC. Amino acid sequence: CASRGGEGDGYTF. The chain couples TRBV28 to TRBJ1-2, with D possibly TRBD1 on 5 matching bases. V was shortened by 6 bases and J by 6 bases, with 14 bases between the two germline ends. The germline V gene has CDR1 MDHEN and CDR2 SYDVKM. The CDR3 has 13 residues.

The chain combines TRBV7-3 with TRBJ2-3, with D possibly being TRBD1 (5 bases). The germline V gene encodes CDR1 SGHTA and CDR2 FQGTGA. CDR3 size: 15 residues. Trimming cost V 3 bases and J 2 bases, with 12 bases left between them. This CDR3 is CASSFPHRSTDTQYF. The CDR3 DNA reads TGTGCCAGCAGCTTCCCCCACAGGTCCACAGATACGCAGTATTTT. Full variable domain (outside the CDR3, taken from reference TRBV7-3 and TRBJ2-3): GAGVSQTPSNKVTEKGKYVELRCDPISGHTALYWYRQSLGQGPEFLIYFQGTGAADDSGLPNDRFFAVRPEGSVSTLKIQRTERGDSAVYLCASSFPHRSTDTQYFGPGTRLTVL.

This clonotype came up a few times. The V and J genes are TRBV28 and TRBJ2-7; 12 bases line up with TRBD2. Germline V CDR1 and CDR2: MDHEN, SYDVKM. There are 15 residues in the CDR3. The trim removed 6 bases at V and 3 bases at J, leaving 6 bases unmatched. CDR3 amino acids: CASRDGLAGFYEQYF. The CDR3 nucleotides read TGTGCCAGCAGGGACGGACTAGCGGGATTCTACGAGCAGTACTTC.

This clonotype was observed a few times. The chain recombines TRBV18 with TRBJ2-7; 7 bases line up with TRBD2. Germline lookup yields CDR1 KGHSH and CDR2 LQKENI. This CDR3 comprises 13 residues. With V trimmed by 6 bases and J by 2 bases, 4 bases remained unmatched. The CDR3 reads CASSGGGAYEQYF. In nucleotides, the CDR3 is TGTGCCAGCTCTGGCGGGGGAGCCTACGAGCAGTACTTC.

This clonotype was observed a handful of times. The chain carries TRBV10-3 and TRBJ2-7; 8 bases fit TRBD2. Germline CDR1 is ENHRY and CDR2 is SYGVKD. The CDR3 has 15 residues. The J segment lost 1 base and the V segment lost 4 bases, leaving 6 bases of the junction unmatched. CDR3 loop: CAISAETSESYEQYF. CDR3 coding DNA: TGTGCCATCAGTGCTGAGACTAGCGAATCCTACGAGCAGTACTTC.

This chain connects TRBV7-2 to TRBJ1-2, with D perhaps matching TRBD1 (5 bases). The germline CDR1 and CDR2 sequences are SGHTA and FQGNSA. The CDR3 has 16 amino acids. V lost 2 bases to trimming and J lost 2 bases, with 15 bases between them. The CDR3 DNA is TGTGCCAGCAGCTTACTCACACCGGGGCCCAACTATGGCTACACCTTC. It specifies CASSLLTPGPNYGYTF.

CDR3 sequence: CASSFGTASNQPQHF. DNA for the CDR3: TGTGCCAGCAGTTTTGGGACAGCGAGCAATCAGCCCCAGCATTTT. J is TRBJ1-5 and V is TRBV28, with 7 bases aligning to TRBD1. Per the germline V gene, CDR1 is MDHEN and CDR2 is SYDVKM. J lost 1 base, V lost 3 bases, and 3 bases had no gene match. This CDR3 spans 15 amino acids.

This clonotype has only a few counts. The rearrangement uses TRBV6-2 or TRBV6-3 and TRBJ2-1; 14 bases line up with TRBD2. J gave up 4 bases and V 4 bases, and 15 bases lay outside the gene matches. The CDR3 totals 20 residues. The germline V gene encodes CDR1 MNHEY and CDR2 SVGEGT. The CDR3 coding sequence is TGTGCCAGCAGTTTGCCGGGACTAGCGGGAGTTGGGGCCCTTTACAATGAGCAGTTCTTC. As protein: CASSLPGLAGVGALYNEQFF.

CDR3 DNA: TGCAGTGCTAGAGACGGGAGTAGTACCGCGGGTGAGCAGTTCTTC. This sequence encodes CSARDGSSTAGEQFF. The chain employs TRBV20-1 and TRBJ2-1, with D perhaps matching TRBD2 (6 bases). The CDR3 runs 15 residues. CDR1 is DFQATT and CDR2 is SNEGSKA in the germline V gene (reference sequence). Trimming took 0 bases from V and 9 from J, leaving 18 bases between them.

V is TRBV4-2 and J is TRBJ2-3; D not certain. The germline V gene has CDR1 LGHNA and CDR2 YNFKEQ. The CDR3 is 15 amino acids. V lost 4 bases and J lost 0, with 11 bases in between. The CDR3 region is CASSRPSQSTDTQYF. The CDR3 nucleotides read TGTGCCAGCAGCCGGCCCAGTCAGAGCACAGATACGCAGTATTTT.

This sequence joins TRBV5-5 and TRBJ2-1; 11 bases fit TRBD2. CDR3 length: 16 amino acids. Germline CDR1 reads SGHKS; CDR2 reads YYEKEE (reference sequence). V trimming: 3 bases; J trimming: 6 bases; junction bases outside the gene matches: 8. The CDR3 nucleotides are TGTGCCAGCAGCTCACTCGGGACTAGCGGACTCAATGAGCAGTTCTTC. Its translation is CASSSLGTSGLNEQFF.

This clonotype came up many times. The chain carries TRBV7-2 and TRBJ2-5; the D gene could be TRBD1 or TRBD2 (5 bases each). CDR3 length equals 15 residues. The V gene's germline CDR1 is SGHTA and CDR2 FQGNSA. The V end lost 1 base, the J end lost 5 bases, and 14 bases lay between the germline ends. The CDR3 DNA reads TGTGCCAGCAGCTTAGACGAGGGGCGGAAGGAGACCCAGTACTTC. Its protein is CASSLDEGRKETQYF.